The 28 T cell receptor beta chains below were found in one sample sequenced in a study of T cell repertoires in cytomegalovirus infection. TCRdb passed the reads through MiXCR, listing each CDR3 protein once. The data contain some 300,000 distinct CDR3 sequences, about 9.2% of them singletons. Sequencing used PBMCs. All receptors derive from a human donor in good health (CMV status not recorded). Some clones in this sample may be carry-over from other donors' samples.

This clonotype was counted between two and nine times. The CDR3 nucleotides are TGTGCCAGCAGCCTTCGTAGCGGGGGGAATTACAATGAGCAGTTCTTC. Translating gives CASSLRSGGNYNEQFF. The V call is TRBV3-1, the J call TRBJ2-1, with TRBD2 identical over 10 bases. The CDR3 contains 16 residues. Germline loops: CDR1 LGHDT, CDR2 YNNKEL (reference sequence). Losses at the gene ends were 4 bases for V and 4 bases for J; bases not matched to a gene: 7.

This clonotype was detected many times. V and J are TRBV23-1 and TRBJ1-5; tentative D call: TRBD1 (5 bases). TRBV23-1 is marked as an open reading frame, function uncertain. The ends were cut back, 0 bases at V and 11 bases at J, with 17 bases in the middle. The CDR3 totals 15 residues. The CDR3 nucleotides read TGCGCCAGCAGTCAATCGAATGGGGCAACCCTGTCCCAGCATTTT. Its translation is CASSQSNGATLSQHF.

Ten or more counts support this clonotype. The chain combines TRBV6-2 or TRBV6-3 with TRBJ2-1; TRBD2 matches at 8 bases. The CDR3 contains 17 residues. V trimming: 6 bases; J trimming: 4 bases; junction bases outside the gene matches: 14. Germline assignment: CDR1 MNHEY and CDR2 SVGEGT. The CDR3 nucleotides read TGTGCCAGCAGCGGAATAGGAGGACTAGCATTTTACAATGAGCAGTTCTTC. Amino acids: CASSGIGGLAFYNEQFF.

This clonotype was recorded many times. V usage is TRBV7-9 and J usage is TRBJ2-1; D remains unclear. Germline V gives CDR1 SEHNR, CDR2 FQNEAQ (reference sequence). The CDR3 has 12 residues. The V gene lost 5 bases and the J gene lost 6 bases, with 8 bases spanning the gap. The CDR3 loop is CASSLGFNEQFF. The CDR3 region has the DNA TGTGCCAGCAGCCTGGGATTCAATGAGCAGTTCTTC.

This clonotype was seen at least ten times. The chain's CDR3 is CASSQDRGRDRGLGEQFF. CDR3 nucleotides: TGCGCCAGCAGCCAAGATCGGGGCCGAGACAGGGGGCTGGGTGAGCAGTTCTTC. V usage is TRBV4-1 and J usage is TRBJ2-1; 10 bases are shared with TRBD1. Germline V gene data show CDR1 as MGHRA and CDR2 as YSYEKL. CDR3 length: 18 amino acids. V trimming: 0 bases; J trimming: 9 bases; junction bases outside the gene matches: 14.

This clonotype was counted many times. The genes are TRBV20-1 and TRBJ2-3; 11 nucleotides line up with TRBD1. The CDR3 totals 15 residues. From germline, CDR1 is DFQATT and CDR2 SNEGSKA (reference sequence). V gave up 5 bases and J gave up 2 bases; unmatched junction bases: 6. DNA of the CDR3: TGCAGTGCTGGCGGACAGGGGGCGGTCACAGATACGCAGTATTTT. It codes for CSAGGQGAVTDTQYF.

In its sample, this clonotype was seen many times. CDR3 coding DNA: TGTGCCACCAGCAGAGATCTTGGGCAAGAGACCCAGTACTTC. Translated, it gives CATSRDLGQETQYF. The rearrangement links TRBV15 to TRBJ2-5, with no clear D. The ends were cut back, 0 bases at V and 2 bases at J, with 7 bases in the middle. This CDR3 spans 14 amino acids. The germline V gene encodes CDR1 LNHNV and CDR2 YYDKDF (reference sequence).

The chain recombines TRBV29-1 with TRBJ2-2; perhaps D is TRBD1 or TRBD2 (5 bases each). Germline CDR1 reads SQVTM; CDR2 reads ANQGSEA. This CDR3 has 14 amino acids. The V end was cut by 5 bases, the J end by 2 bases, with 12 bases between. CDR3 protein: CSVRDGVNTGELFF. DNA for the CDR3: TGCAGCGTTAGGGACGGGGTTAACACCGGGGAGCTGTTTTTT.

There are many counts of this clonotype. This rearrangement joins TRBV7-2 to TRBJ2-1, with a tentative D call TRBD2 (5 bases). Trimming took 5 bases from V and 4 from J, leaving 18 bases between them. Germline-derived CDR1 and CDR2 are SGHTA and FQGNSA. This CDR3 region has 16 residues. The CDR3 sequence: CASSDPGYQVYNEQFF. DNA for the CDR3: TGTGCCAGCAGCGACCCGGGGTACCAGGTTTACAATGAGCAGTTCTTC. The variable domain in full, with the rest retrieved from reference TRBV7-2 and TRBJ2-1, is GAGVSQSPSNKVTEKGKDVELRCDPISGHTALYWYRQSLGQGLEFLIYFQGNSAPDKSGLPSDRFSAERTGGSVSTLTIQRTQQEDSAVYLCASSDPGYQVYNEQFFGPGTRLTVL.

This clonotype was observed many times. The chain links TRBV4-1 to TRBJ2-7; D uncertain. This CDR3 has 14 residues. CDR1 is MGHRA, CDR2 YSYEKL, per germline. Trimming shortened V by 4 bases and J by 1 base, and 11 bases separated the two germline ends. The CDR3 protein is CASSPLFGSYEQYF. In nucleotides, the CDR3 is TGCGCCAGCAGCCCACTATTCGGATCCTACGAGCAGTACTTC.

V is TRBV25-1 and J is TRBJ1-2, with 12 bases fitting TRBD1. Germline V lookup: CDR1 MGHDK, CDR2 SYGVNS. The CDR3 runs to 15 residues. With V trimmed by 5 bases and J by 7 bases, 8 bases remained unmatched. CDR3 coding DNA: TGTGCCAGCAGTAAACCGGGACAGGGGGCTGGTGGCTACACCTTC. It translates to CASSKPGQGAGGYTF.

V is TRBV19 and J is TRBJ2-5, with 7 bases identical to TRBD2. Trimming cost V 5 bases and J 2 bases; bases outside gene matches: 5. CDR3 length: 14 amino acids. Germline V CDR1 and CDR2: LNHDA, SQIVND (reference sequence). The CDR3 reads CASSRAGVQETQYF. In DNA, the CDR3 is TGTGCCAGTAGTCGTGCGGGGGTTCAAGAGACCCAGTACTTC.

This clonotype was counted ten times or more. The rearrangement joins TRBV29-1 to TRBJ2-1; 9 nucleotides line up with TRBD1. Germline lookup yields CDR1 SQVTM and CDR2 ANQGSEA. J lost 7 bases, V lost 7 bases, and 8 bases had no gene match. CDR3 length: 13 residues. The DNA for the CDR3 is TGCAGCGGGGGACAGGGTAGGCTTAATGAGCAGTTCTTC. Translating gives CSGGQGRLNEQFF.

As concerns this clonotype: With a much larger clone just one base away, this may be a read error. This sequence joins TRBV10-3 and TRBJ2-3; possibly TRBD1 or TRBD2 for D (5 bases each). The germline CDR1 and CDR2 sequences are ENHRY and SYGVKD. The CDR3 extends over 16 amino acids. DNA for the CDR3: TGTGCCATCAGTGAGCGAGCCGGGGCCCCCACAGTTACGCAGTATTTT. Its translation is CAISERAGAPTVTQYF.

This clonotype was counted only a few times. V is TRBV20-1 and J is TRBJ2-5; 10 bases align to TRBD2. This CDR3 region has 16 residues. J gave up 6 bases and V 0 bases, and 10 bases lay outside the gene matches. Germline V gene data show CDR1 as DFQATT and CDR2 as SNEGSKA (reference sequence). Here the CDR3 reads CSARDQGSGGMKTQYF. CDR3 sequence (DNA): TGCAGTGCTAGAGATCAGGGTAGCGGGGGGATGAAGACCCAGTACTTC.

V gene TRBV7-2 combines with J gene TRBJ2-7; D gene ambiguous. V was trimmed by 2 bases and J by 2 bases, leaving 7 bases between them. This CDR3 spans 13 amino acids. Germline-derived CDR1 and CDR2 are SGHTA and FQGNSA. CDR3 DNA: TGTGCCAGCAGCTTACAGGTTACCTACGAGCAGTACTTC. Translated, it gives CASSLQVTYEQYF.

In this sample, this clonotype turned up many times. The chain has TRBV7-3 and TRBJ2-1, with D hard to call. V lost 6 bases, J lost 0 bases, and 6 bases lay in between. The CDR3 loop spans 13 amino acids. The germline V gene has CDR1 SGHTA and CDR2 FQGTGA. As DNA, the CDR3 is TGTGCCAGCAGTAAGGGCTCCTACAATGAGCAGTTCTTC. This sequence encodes CASSKGSYNEQFF.

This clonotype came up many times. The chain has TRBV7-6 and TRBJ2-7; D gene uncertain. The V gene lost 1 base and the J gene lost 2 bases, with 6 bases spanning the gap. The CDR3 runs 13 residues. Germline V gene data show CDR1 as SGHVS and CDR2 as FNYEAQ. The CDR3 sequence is CASSLGHTYEQYV. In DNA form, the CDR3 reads TGTGCCAGCAGCTTAGGACATACCTACGAGCAGTACGTC.

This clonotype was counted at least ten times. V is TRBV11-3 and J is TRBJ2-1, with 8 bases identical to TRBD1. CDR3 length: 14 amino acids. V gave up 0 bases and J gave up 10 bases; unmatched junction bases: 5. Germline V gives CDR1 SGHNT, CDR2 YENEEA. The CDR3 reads CASSLDVGQAEQFF. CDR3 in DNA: TGTGCCAGCAGCTTAGATGTGGGACAGGCGGAGCAGTTCTTC.

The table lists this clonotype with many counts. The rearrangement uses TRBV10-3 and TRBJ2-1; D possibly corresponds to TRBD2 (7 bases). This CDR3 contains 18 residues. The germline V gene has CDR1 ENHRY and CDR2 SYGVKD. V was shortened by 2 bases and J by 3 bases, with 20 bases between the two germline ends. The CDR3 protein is CAISEGGGLPLRYNEQFF. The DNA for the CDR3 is TGTGCCATCAGTGAGGGGGGGGGCCTCCCTTTACGCTACAATGAGCAGTTCTTC.

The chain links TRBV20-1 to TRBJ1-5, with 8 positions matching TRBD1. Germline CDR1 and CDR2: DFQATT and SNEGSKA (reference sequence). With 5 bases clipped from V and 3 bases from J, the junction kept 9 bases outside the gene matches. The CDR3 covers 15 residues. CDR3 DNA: TGCAGTGCTCTTCCCGGACAGGGCATCAATCAGCCCCAGCATTTT. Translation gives CSALPGQGINQPQHF.

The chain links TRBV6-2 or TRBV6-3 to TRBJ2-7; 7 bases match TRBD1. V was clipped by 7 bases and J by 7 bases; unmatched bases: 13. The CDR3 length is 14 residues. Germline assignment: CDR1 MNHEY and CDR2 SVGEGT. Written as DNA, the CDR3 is TGTGCCAGCAACAACGACAGGGCGTTTCGGGAGCAGTACGTC. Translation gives CASNNDRAFREQYV.

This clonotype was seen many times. CDR3: CASSRRAHYEQYV. In nucleotides, the CDR3 is TGTGCCAGCAGTCGAAGGGCCCACTACGAGCAGTACGTC. This chain connects TRBV28 to TRBJ2-7; D not certain. Trimming pared 5 bases from V and 3 bases from J, leaving 11 bases between. There are 13 residues in the CDR3. Germline CDR1 and CDR2: MDHEN and SYDVKM.

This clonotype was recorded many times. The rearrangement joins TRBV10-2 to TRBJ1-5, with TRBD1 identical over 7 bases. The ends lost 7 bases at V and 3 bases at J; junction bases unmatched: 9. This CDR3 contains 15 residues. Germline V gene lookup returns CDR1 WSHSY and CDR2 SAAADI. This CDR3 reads CASNPGTETNQPQHF. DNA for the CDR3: TGCGCCAGCAATCCCGGGACAGAGACCAATCAGCCCCAGCATTTT.

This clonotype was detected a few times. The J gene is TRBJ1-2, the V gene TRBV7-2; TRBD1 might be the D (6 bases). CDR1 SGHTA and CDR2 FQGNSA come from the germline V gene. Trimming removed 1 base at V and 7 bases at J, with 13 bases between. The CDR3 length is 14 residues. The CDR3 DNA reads TGTGCCAGCAGCTTAGGACGGGGGGCCGGTGGCTACACCTTC. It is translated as CASSLGRGAGGYTF.

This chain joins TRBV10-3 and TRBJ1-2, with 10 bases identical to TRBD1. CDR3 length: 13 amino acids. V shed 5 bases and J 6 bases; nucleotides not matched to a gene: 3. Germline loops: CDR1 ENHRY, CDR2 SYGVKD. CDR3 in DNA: TGTGCCATCAGTTATGACAGGGGGCATGGCTACACCTTC. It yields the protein CAISYDRGHGYTF.

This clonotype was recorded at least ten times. In DNA form, the CDR3 reads TGTGCCAGCAGCCAATACGGAGTAGCTTTCTTT. Its protein product is CASSQYGVAFF. The gene calls are TRBV14 and TRBJ1-1; D not certain. The germline V gene encodes CDR1 SGHDN and CDR2 FVKESK. The CDR3 has 11 residues. Trimming took off 2 bases at V and 10 bases at J, with 8 bases between the two ends.

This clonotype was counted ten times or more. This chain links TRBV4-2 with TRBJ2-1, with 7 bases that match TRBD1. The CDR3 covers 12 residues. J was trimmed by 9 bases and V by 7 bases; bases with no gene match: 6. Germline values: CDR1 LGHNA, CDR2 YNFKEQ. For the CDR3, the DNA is TGTGCCAGCAAACAGGGGTATAGTGAGCAGTTCTTC. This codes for CASKQGYSEQFF.